The T cell receptor (beta chain) under discussion was sequenced for a study of PD-1 blockade in classical Hodgkin lymphoma. Study summary: Every 2 weeks, patients got 3 mg/kg intravenous nivolumab.

Between the trimmed V and J ends, which lost 0 bases and 3 bases, there was a span of 8 bases. Germline values: CDR1 SQVTM, CDR2 ANQGSEA. This CDR3 is built from 14 residues. Produced via immunoSEQ multiplex PCR; TCRdb's table is partial and in-frame only. The sample lists 66,000 or so clones; about 64% were seen once. Study results and limitations: By C4D1, CD4+ diversity increased significantly, especially in complete responders.

Regarding this clone: Its antigen is unidentified.

Every patient relapsed after autologous stem cell transplantation, and brentuximab vedotin exposure varied. Complete response, partial response or progressive disease constituted the best responses recorded. This TCR was recovered from a human donor with classical Hodgkin lymphoma. The chain is built from TRBV29-1 and TRBJ2-2; perhaps TRBD1 as D (6 bases). The material sequenced was peripheral blood mononuclear cells (PBMCs), taken before the second cycle of nivolumab. The CDR3 spells CSVEDRGDTGELFF. DNA for the CDR3: TGCAGCGTTGAAGACAGGGGAGACACCGGGGAGCTGTTTTTT.